Listed below are T cell receptor beta chains from one sample, sequenced in a study of CD8 T cells in ankylosing spondylitis. TCRdb reanalysed the 5' RACE reads using MiXCR and keeps one entry per CDR3 protein. Here the sample spans tens of thousands of distinct CDR3 sequences, roughly 9% being singletons. Sequencing used blood, either unsorted or a sorted T cell fraction (not recorded which). The receptor source for this set is a male donor with ankylosing spondylitis. Each CDR3 is given with its conserved first and last residue. Fields, in order: D gene, clone size, CDR3 length, J gene, V gene, CDR3 DNA, CDR3 protein. A D gene is named only where the DNA matches it firmly. Only part of the rows carry a size: once, few, many, or a class if the clone is expanded.

d_gene: TRBD1
abundance: .
len: 16
j_gene: TRBJ1-2
v_gene: TRBV12-3/TRBV12-4
CDR3nt: TGTGCCAGCAGTTTAGTGGGGGACAGCTCACTCTATGGCTACACCTTC
CDR3aa: CASSLVGDSSLYGYTF

d_gene: TRBD2
abundance: many
len: 13
j_gene: TRBJ2-1
v_gene: TRBV20-1
CDR3nt: TGCAGTGCCTACGGGACTAACAACAATGAGCAGTTCTTC
CDR3aa: CSAYGTNNNEQFF

d_gene: .
abundance: .
len: 14
j_gene: TRBJ2-7
v_gene: TRBV14
CDR3nt: TGTGCCAGCAGCCAAGATTACGGGCCCTACGAGCAGTACTTC
CDR3aa: CASSQDYGPYEQYF

d_gene: .
abundance: many
len: 12
j_gene: TRBJ2-7
v_gene: TRBV27
CDR3nt: TGTGCCAGCAGCCGTTTAGTGGGCGAGCAGTACTTC
CDR3aa: CASSRLVGEQYF

d_gene: TRBD1
abundance: many
len: 18
j_gene: TRBJ1-2
v_gene: TRBV9
CDR3nt: TGTGCCAGCAGCGTAGGAATCACAGGGGGCGCGGGTAACTATGGCTACACCTTC
CDR3aa: CASSVGITGGAGNYGYTF

d_gene: .
abundance: many
len: 12
j_gene: TRBJ2-1
v_gene: TRBV6-6
CDR3nt: TGTGCCAGCAGTTACATTGGCGATGAGCAGTTCTTC
CDR3aa: CASSYIGDEQFF

d_gene: .
abundance: few
len: 14
j_gene: TRBJ2-6
v_gene: TRBV12-3/TRBV12-4
CDR3nt: TGTGCCAGCGGTAAGTCCCTCGGGGCCAACGTCCTGACTTTC
CDR3aa: CASGKSLGANVLTF

d_gene: .
abundance: .
len: 13
j_gene: TRBJ1-1
v_gene: TRBV27
CDR3nt: TGTGCCAGCAGTTTTGGGTTGAACACTGAAGCTTTCTTT
CDR3aa: CASSFGLNTEAFF

d_gene: .
abundance: .
len: 15
j_gene: TRBJ2-1
v_gene: TRBV9
CDR3nt: TGTGCCAGCAGCCCAGGGGGGACGGTGGTAGATGAGCAGTTCTTC
CDR3aa: CASSPGGTVVDEQFF

d_gene: .
abundance: .
len: 13
j_gene: TRBJ2-2
v_gene: TRBV11-2
CDR3nt: TGTGCCAGCAGTTCGGGCGGTACCGGGGAGCTGTTTTTT
CDR3aa: CASSSGGTGELFF

d_gene: .
abundance: .
len: 15
j_gene: TRBJ2-3
v_gene: TRBV5-6
CDR3nt: TGTGCCAGCAGCTACTGGGACTTTGGCACAGATACGCAGTATTTT
CDR3aa: CASSYWDFGTDTQYF

d_gene: .
abundance: .
len: 13
j_gene: TRBJ2-2
v_gene: TRBV7-7
CDR3nt: TGTGCCAGCAGCCTACCCCCCGGCGGGGAGCTGTTTTTT
CDR3aa: CASSLPPGGELFF

d_gene: .
abundance: .
len: 14
j_gene: TRBJ2-7
v_gene: TRBV14
CDR3nt: TGTGCCAGCAGCCGAGGCAGGGGAGGCTACGAGCAGTACTTC
CDR3aa: CASSRGRGGYEQYF

d_gene: TRBD2
abundance: .
len: 15
j_gene: TRBJ2-7
v_gene: TRBV15
CDR3nt: TGTGCCACCAGCAGAGACCCAGCGGGATCCAACGAGCAGTACTTC
CDR3aa: CATSRDPAGSNEQYF

d_gene: .
abundance: .
len: 15
j_gene: TRBJ1-2
v_gene: TRBV7-9
CDR3nt: TGTGCCAGCAGCCCGGGTGGGACTGCCTTCTATGGCTACACCTTC
CDR3aa: CASSPGGTAFYGYTF

d_gene: .
abundance: few
len: 16
j_gene: TRBJ2-3
v_gene: TRBV9
CDR3nt: TGTGCCAGCAGCACCTTGACGGTGGGTAGCACAGATACGCAGTATTTT
CDR3aa: CASSTLTVGSTDTQYF

d_gene: .
abundance: .
len: 16
j_gene: TRBJ1-1
v_gene: TRBV12-3/TRBV12-4
CDR3nt: TGTGCCAGCAGCCCGACTGGACGTCTTATGAACACTGAAGCTTTCTTT
CDR3aa: CASSPTGRLMNTEAFF

d_gene: TRBD2
abundance: .
len: 17
j_gene: TRBJ2-2
v_gene: TRBV14
CDR3nt: TGTGCCAGCAGCCAGGGACTAGCGGGGCTGAACACCGGGGAGCTGTTTTTT
CDR3aa: CASSQGLAGLNTGELFF

d_gene: .
abundance: many
len: 15
j_gene: TRBJ2-1
v_gene: TRBV7-9
CDR3nt: TGTGCCAGCAGCCCAGGGGTCTCCAAGCGCAATGAGCAGTTCTTC
CDR3aa: CASSPGVSKRNEQFF

d_gene: TRBD2
abundance: few
len: 14
j_gene: TRBJ2-7
v_gene: TRBV27
CDR3nt: TGTGCCAGCGGCGACGGGACTAGCGGCCACGAGCAGTACTTC
CDR3aa: CASGDGTSGHEQYF

d_gene: .
abundance: many
len: 14
j_gene: TRBJ1-1
v_gene: TRBV12-3/TRBV12-4
CDR3nt: TGTGCCAGCAGTTTGGGGGGGCCGGGCACTGAAGCTTTCTTT
CDR3aa: CASSLGGPGTEAFF

d_gene: .
abundance: .
len: 16
j_gene: TRBJ2-2
v_gene: TRBV7-9
CDR3nt: TGTGCCAGCAGCGGCCGGGACGAGAAGAACACCGGGGAGCTGTTTTTT
CDR3aa: CASSGRDEKNTGELFF

d_gene: .
abundance: few
len: 12
j_gene: TRBJ2-3
v_gene: TRBV2
CDR3nt: TGTGCCAGCAGGGAACGGAGAGATACGCAGTATTTT
CDR3aa: CASRERRDTQYF

d_gene: .
abundance: .
len: 12
j_gene: TRBJ1-2
v_gene: TRBV9
CDR3nt: TGTGCCAGCAGCCAAACCGGGGATGGCTACACCTTC
CDR3aa: CASSQTGDGYTF

d_gene: .
abundance: many
len: 15
j_gene: TRBJ1-1
v_gene: TRBV18
CDR3nt: TGTGCCAGCTCACCACCGGAAGGGATCGACACTGAAGCTTTCTTT
CDR3aa: CASSPPEGIDTEAFF

d_gene: TRBD1
abundance: few
len: 14
j_gene: TRBJ2-5
v_gene: TRBV5-1
CDR3nt: TGCGCCAGCAGCTTCGACAGGGGAAGGGAGACCCAGTACTTC
CDR3aa: CASSFDRGRETQYF

d_gene: TRBD2
abundance: many
len: 15
j_gene: TRBJ2-1
v_gene: TRBV6-1
CDR3nt: TGTGCCAGCACCCGGACTAGCGGGGAATACAATGAGCAGTTCTTC
CDR3aa: CASTRTSGEYNEQFF

d_gene: .
abundance: .
len: 17
j_gene: TRBJ2-1
v_gene: TRBV6-1
CDR3nt: TGTGCCAGCAGTGAATCCGGACTTTTTTCGATATACAATGAGCAGTTCTTC
CDR3aa: CASSESGLFSIYNEQFF

d_gene: .
abundance: few
len: 13
j_gene: TRBJ1-1
v_gene: TRBV5-1
CDR3nt: TGCGCCAGCAGCTTGGCCGGGCTTACTGAAGCTTTCTTT
CDR3aa: CASSLAGLTEAFF

d_gene: TRBD2
abundance: .
len: 15
j_gene: TRBJ2-7
v_gene: TRBV4-2
CDR3nt: TGTGCCAGCCGCGCGGGACTAGCTGGAACCTACGAGCAGTACTTC
CDR3aa: CASRAGLAGTYEQYF

d_gene: TRBD1
abundance: many
len: 14
j_gene: TRBJ1-2
v_gene: TRBV27
CDR3nt: TGTGCCAGCAGATTGACAGGGGAAGGACATGGCTACACCTTC
CDR3aa: CASRLTGEGHGYTF

d_gene: .
abundance: .
len: 16
j_gene: TRBJ2-4
v_gene: TRBV5-1
CDR3nt: TGCGCCAGCAGCTTGGACAGGGAAGGGACCAAAAACATTCAGTACTTC
CDR3aa: CASSLDREGTKNIQYF

d_gene: .
abundance: few
len: 14
j_gene: TRBJ1-1
v_gene: TRBV28
CDR3nt: TGTGCCAGCAGAAGAACGGTGATGAACACTGAAGCTTTCTTT
CDR3aa: CASRRTVMNTEAFF

d_gene: .
abundance: many
len: 15
j_gene: TRBJ1-2
v_gene: TRBV5-1
CDR3nt: TGCGCCAGCAGCTCCTATCCAGAGTTTGGCTATGGCTACACCTTC
CDR3aa: CASSSYPEFGYGYTF

d_gene: .
abundance: few
len: 13
j_gene: TRBJ1-1
v_gene: TRBV7-9
CDR3nt: TGTGCCAGCAGTGATGGACTGTACACTGAAGCTTTCTTT
CDR3aa: CASSDGLYTEAFF

d_gene: .
abundance: .
len: 12
j_gene: TRBJ1-2
v_gene: TRBV20-1
CDR3nt: TGCAGTGCTAGAGAGGGGGGCTATGGCTACACCTTC
CDR3aa: CSAREGGYGYTF

d_gene: TRBD2
abundance: .
len: 17
j_gene: TRBJ2-3
v_gene: TRBV5-1
CDR3nt: TGCGCCAGCAGCTCCGGACTAGCGGGAACTAGCACAGATACGCAGTATTTT
CDR3aa: CASSSGLAGTSTDTQYF

d_gene: .
abundance: .
len: 9
j_gene: TRBJ1-2
v_gene: TRBV2
CDR3nt: TGTGCCAGCGGTGGCGGCTACACCTTC
CDR3aa: CASGGGYTF

d_gene: .
abundance: many
len: 15
j_gene: TRBJ2-1
v_gene: TRBV25-1
CDR3nt: TGTGCCAGCAGTTCACCAGCCCGCCGGTCCAATGAGCAGTTCTTC
CDR3aa: CASSSPARRSNEQFF